One and the same sample provided the 28 T cell receptor beta chains below, sequenced in a study of lymphopenia after photon versus proton radiotherapy. Assay: immunoSEQ multiplex PCR; the TCRdb copy retains only in-frame clones and omits some. This table holds around 66,000 clones, approximately 84% found once. Sequenced material: peripheral blood, taken from a patient treated with photon-based radiotherapy. The receptor source for this set is a middle-aged man with gastric cancer.

This clone was recorded once. The V call is TRBV5-1, the J call TRBJ2-5, with D uncertain. CDR1 and CDR2 from the germline V gene are SGHRS and YFSETQ. The CDR3 loop spans 14 amino acids. With 4 bases removed from V and 4 bases from J, the gap between germline ends came to 14 bases. In DNA, the CDR3 is TGCGCCAGCAGCCCCGACCGGATCGGAGAGACCCAGTACTTC. It is translated as CASSPDRIGETQYF.

The chain is built from TRBV5-5 and TRBJ2-2; 8 nucleotides line up with TRBD1. The CDR3 consists of 16 residues. Unmatched junction bases numbered 8, after V lost 1 base and J lost 6 bases. The germline gives CDR1 SGHKS, CDR2 YYEKEE (reference sequence). CDR3 nucleotide sequence: TGTGCCAGCAGCTTGAGGGGACAGGTACGCGCCGGGGAGCTGTTTTTT. Its protein is CASSLRGQVRAGELFF.

This clone has just one count. The genes are TRBV20-1 and TRBJ2-3; D gene unclear. CDR3 size: 11 residues. Trimming cost V 4 bases and J 5 bases, with 7 bases left between them. Germline assignment: CDR1 DFQATT and CDR2 SNEGSKA (reference sequence). CDR3 sequence reads: CSAIPGDTQYF. The CDR3 coding sequence is TGCAGTGCTATACCGGGAGATACGCAGTATTTT.

A single count supports this clone. V usage is TRBV30 and J usage is TRBJ2-3, with D perhaps matching TRBD1 or TRBD2 (5 bases each). Trimming pared 1 base from V and 0 bases from J, leaving 5 bases between. This CDR3 contains 13 residues. CDR1 is GTSNPN and CDR2 is SVGIG in the germline V gene (reference sequence). In DNA form, the CDR3 reads TGTGCCTGGAGTGGGGGGAGCACAGATACGCAGTATTTT. It encodes CAWSGGSTDTQYF. The full variable domain, rest sourced from reference TRBV30 and TRBJ2-3, is SQTIHQWPATLVQPVGSPLSLECTVEGTSNPNLYWYRQAAGRGLQLLFYSVGIGQISSEVPQNLSASRPQDRQFILSSKKLLLSDSGFYLCAWSGGSTDTQYFGPGTRLTVL.

This rearrangement joins TRBV30 to TRBJ1-6; D is unclear. Germline V gene sequence: CDR1 GTSNPN, CDR2 SVGIG (reference sequence). V was cut by 1 base and J by 9 bases, with 10 bases left in between. CDR3 length: 13 amino acids. CDR3: CAWSAGQASPLHF. The CDR3 DNA reads as TGTGCCTGGAGTGCCGGTCAGGCTTCACCCCTCCACTTT.

V and J are TRBV10-3 and TRBJ1-4; 11 bases are shared with TRBD1. The CDR3 sequence is 18 residues long. The germline V gene has CDR1 ENHRY and CDR2 SYGVKD. The ends lost 3 bases at V and 5 bases at J; junction bases unmatched: 11. CDR3 residues: CAISESGQGGISNEKLFF. The CDR3 nucleotides are TGTGCCATCAGTGAATCGGGACAGGGGGGGATATCGAATGAAAAACTGTTTTTT.

J is TRBJ1-2 and V is TRBV7-2; D uncertain. Trimming pared 3 bases from V and 4 bases from J, leaving 6 bases between. This CDR3 spans 12 amino acids. Germline CDR1 SGHTA, CDR2 FQGNSA. CDR3 amino acids: CASSFAGYGYTF. CDR3 coding DNA: TGTGCCAGCAGCTTTGCCGGCTATGGCTACACCTTC. The variable domain in full, completed from reference TRBV7-2 and TRBJ1-2, reads GAGVSQSPSNKVTEKGKDVELRCDPISGHTALYWYRQSLGQGLEFLIYFQGNSAPDKSGLPSDRFSAERTGGSVSTLTIQRTQQEDSAVYLCASSFAGYGYTFGSGTRLTVV.

The chain employs TRBV6-1 and TRBJ2-1; 8 nucleotides match TRBD1. This CDR3 has 13 amino acids. Germline lookup yields CDR1 MNHNS and CDR2 SASEGT. Losses at the gene ends were 4 bases for V and 11 bases for J; bases not matched to a gene: 7. CDR3 amino acids: CASSGTGLGQQFF. The CDR3 region has the DNA TGTGCCAGCAGTGGGACAGGGTTAGGTCAGCAGTTCTTC.

The rearrangement links TRBV5-4 to TRBJ2-7, with D possibly matching TRBD2 (5 bases). The CDR3 runs to 13 residues. Trimming took off 7 bases at V and 7 bases at J, with 18 bases between the two ends. Germline assignment: CDR1 SGHNT and CDR2 YYREEE (reference sequence). Written as DNA, the CDR3 is TGTGCCAGCCGGTGGGGTCAGTCGGGGGAGCAGTACTTC. Translation: CASRWGQSGEQYF.

This chain links TRBV7-8 with TRBJ1-2, with D maybe TRBD1 (5 bases). Trimming left V 1 base short and J 3 bases short, with 6 bases between. CDR1 and CDR2 from the germline V gene are SGHVS and FQNEAQ. The CDR3 has 13 amino acids. CDR3 region: CASSLGGDYGYTF. CDR3 in DNA: TGTGCCAGCAGCTTAGGAGGGGACTATGGCTACACCTTC.

The chain couples TRBV7-2 to TRBJ1-1, with TRBD1 matching over 8 bases. This CDR3 region has 15 residues. Germline V gene lookup returns CDR1 SGHTA and CDR2 FQGNSA. Losses at the gene ends were 4 bases for V and 1 base for J; bases not matched to a gene: 5. The CDR3 DNA sequence: TGTGCCAGCAGCTCCCAGGGGGCGGGGAACACTGAAGCTTTCTTT. Amino acid sequence: CASSSQGAGNTEAFF.

V is TRBV5-4 and J is TRBJ1-6; 10 positions agree with TRBD1. CDR1 is SGHNT, CDR2 YYREEE, per germline (reference sequence). CDR3 length: 17 amino acids. V lost 4 bases, J lost 11 bases, and 15 bases stayed unmatched. In DNA form, the CDR3 reads TGTGCCAGCAGCCCTGGAGGGGGGGACAGGGGTATAGCACCCCTCCACTTT. Residues: CASSPGGGDRGIAPLHF. Complete variable domain (other parts from reference TRBV5-4 and TRBJ1-6): ETGVTQSPTHLIKTRGQQVTLRCSSQSGHNTVSWYQQALGQGPQFIFQYYREEENGRGNFPPRFSGLQFPNYSSELNVNALELDDSALYLCASSPGGGDRGIAPLHFGNGTRLTVT.

The chain carries TRBV15 and TRBJ1-6; unclear D gene. V was trimmed by 6 bases and J by 8 bases, leaving 11 bases between them. Germline V lookup: CDR1 LNHNV, CDR2 YYDKDF (reference sequence). The CDR3 covers 13 residues. The CDR3 loop is CATSRRRDSPLHF. The CDR3 DNA is TGTGCCACCAGTAGGAGAAGGGATTCACCCCTCCACTTT.

The genes are TRBV30 and TRBJ1-1; no clear D gene. The CDR3 has 13 residues. Trimming removed 2 bases from V and 3 bases from J, with 10 bases in between. CDR1 and CDR2 (germline): GTSNPN, SVGIG (reference sequence). As DNA, the CDR3 is TGTGCCTGGAGTAAAAAGGCGGACACTGAAGCTTTCTTT. It encodes CAWSKKADTEAFF.

The V gene is TRBV5-1, the J gene TRBJ1-3; D uncertain. Per germline, CDR1 SGHRS and CDR2 YFSETQ. The CDR3 runs 15 residues. Trimming left V 4 bases short and J 0 bases short, with 11 bases between. DNA for the CDR3: TGCGCCAGCAGCACCCCAGAGAGCTCTGGAAACACCATATATTTT. Translation gives CASSTPESSGNTIYF.

This sequence joins TRBV25-1 and TRBJ1-2, with a possible D match to TRBD1 (5 bases). V shed 3 bases and J shed 0 bases, with 5 bases lying between them. Per germline, CDR1 MGHDK and CDR2 SYGVNS. This CDR3 contains 13 residues. The CDR3 loop is CASSETANYGYTF. Written as DNA, the CDR3 is TGTGCCAGCAGTGAGACAGCTAACTATGGCTACACCTTC.

The rearrangement links TRBV9 to TRBJ1-4; 7 nucleotides match TRBD1. Losses at the gene ends were 0 bases for V and 8 bases for J; bases not matched to a gene: 7. CDR1 and CDR2 from the germline V gene are SGDLS and YYNGEE. The CDR3 extends over 15 amino acids. The CDR3 DNA follows: TGTGCCAGCAGCGTAGGGAGGGGGCGGCAGGAAAAACTGTTTTTT. Amino acid sequence: CASSVGRGRQEKLFF.

The genes are TRBV30 and TRBJ1-1; D is perhaps TRBD1 (6 bases). The CDR3 is 12 amino acids. Per germline, CDR1 GTSNPN and CDR2 SVGIG (reference sequence). V was clipped by 2 bases and J by 6 bases, with 10 bases between them. The CDR3 coding sequence is TGTGCCTGGAGTATAAGGACAGCTGAAGCTTTCTTT. This sequence encodes CAWSIRTAEAFF.

The chain joins TRBV4-2 to TRBJ2-7; D not resolved. The CDR3 is made up of 14 amino acids. V lost 1 base and J 2 bases, leaving 9 bases between the germline ends. Germline V gene lookup returns CDR1 LGHNA and CDR2 YNFKEQ. The CDR3 coding sequence is TGTGCCAGCAGCCAAGGGGTTGGAGCCTACGAGCAGTACTTC. This codes for CASSQGVGAYEQYF.

The gene calls are TRBV7-2 and TRBJ1-5, with D tentatively TRBD1 (6 bases). With 6 bases removed from V and 2 bases from J, the gap between germline ends came to 11 bases. Germline CDR1 SGHTA, CDR2 FQGNSA. The CDR3 runs to 14 residues. CDR3 residues: CASRIQGGNQPQHF. The CDR3 nucleotides read TGTGCCAGCAGGATACAGGGAGGCAATCAGCCCCAGCATTTT.

The chain couples TRBV9 to TRBJ2-5; 10 bases are a match to TRBD1. J was trimmed by 4 bases and V by 6 bases; bases with no gene match: 9. In germline, CDR1 is SGDLS, CDR2 YYNGEE. The CDR3 runs to 15 residues. CDR3 amino acids: CASTYGTGEGETQYF. CDR3 nucleotides: TGTGCCAGCACCTACGGGACAGGGGAAGGAGAGACCCAGTACTTC.

The gene calls are TRBV6-5 and TRBJ1-2; 9 bases line up with TRBD1. After removal of 2 bases from V and 7 bases from J, the junction contained 2 bases not matched to a gene. Germline V gene sequence: CDR1 MNHEY, CDR2 SVGAGI. The CDR3 has 13 residues. In nucleotides, the CDR3 is TGTGCCAGCAGTTACCGGACAGGGGTTGGCTACACCTTC. This translates into CASSYRTGVGYTF.

The gene calls are TRBV30 and TRBJ1-1, with unresolved D. Germline-derived CDR1 and CDR2 are GTSNPN and SVGIG (reference sequence). CDR3 length: 13 amino acids. Trimming stripped 4 bases from V and 2 bases from J, with 11 bases between. CDR3 sequence (DNA): TGTGCCTGGAAGAGCGGGGTTAACACTGAAGCTTTCTTT. It codes for CAWKSGVNTEAFF.

The chain recombines TRBV5-4 with TRBJ1-4; no firm D call. Trimming left V 5 bases short and J 0 bases short, with 11 bases between. The length of the CDR3 is 15 residues. Looked up from germline, CDR1 is SGHNT and CDR2 is YYREEE (reference sequence). CDR3 loop: CASRSSGATNEKLFF. Written as DNA, the CDR3 is TGTGCCAGCAGATCGTCCGGGGCAACTAATGAAAAACTGTTTTTT.

V and J are TRBV6-4 and TRBJ2-1; D remains unclear. Trimming removed 7 bases at V and 5 bases at J, with 15 bases between. The CDR3 consists of 14 residues. Germline V CDR1 and CDR2: MRHNA, SNTAGT. The CDR3: CASKESLGNNEQFF. CDR3 nucleotides: TGTGCCAGCAAGGAGAGTCTAGGGAACAATGAGCAGTTCTTC.

This chain links TRBV29-1 with TRBJ2-3, with TRBD2 identical over 9 bases. The germline V gene has CDR1 SQVTM and CDR2 ANQGSEA. With 3 bases clipped from V and 0 bases from J, the junction kept 10 bases outside the gene matches. The CDR3 is made up of 17 amino acids. CDR3 residues: CSVDLAGTRPSTDTQYF. The CDR3, as DNA: TGCAGCGTTGACCTAGCGGGGACCAGACCTAGCACAGATACGCAGTATTTT.

In this sample, this clone is medium-sized. The V and J genes are TRBV6-4 and TRBJ1-6; no firm D call. CDR3 length: 15 residues. V was clipped by 0 bases and J by 7 bases, with 10 bases between them. The germline CDR1 and CDR2 sequences are MRHNA and SNTAGT. CDR3 bases: TGTGCCAGCAGTGACTCCGGCAGTGGAAATTCACCCCTCCACTTT. It specifies CASSDSGSGNSPLHF.

This sequence joins TRBV10-3 and TRBJ1-2; D ambiguous. There are 11 residues in the CDR3. Trimming shortened V by 9 bases and J by 2 bases, and 7 bases separated the two germline ends. Germline CDR1 and CDR2: ENHRY and SYGVKD. The CDR3 is CAIGDNYGYTF. The CDR3 region has the DNA TGTGCCATAGGAGACAACTATGGCTACACCTTC.